The rows below give T cell receptor beta chains drawn from one sample of a study of CD8+ T cells in alopecia areata. Produced via immunoSEQ multiplex PCR; TCRdb's table is partial and in-frame only. The repertoire consists of almost 250,000 clones, with about two thirds occurring once and the leading ten covering 1.2%. The source material was CD4+ T cells sorted from blood, sampled at week 0. The receptors were sampled from a human donor with alopecia areata. Both conserved end residues are part of each CDR3. A D gene is named only where the DNA matches it firmly. A row's size may be missing; if present it is once, few, many or a size class.

TRBV9	NA	once	TRBJ2-1	CASSVEQNEQFF	TGTGCCAGCAGCGTAGAACAGAATGAGCAGTTCTTC
TRBV30	NA	NA	TRBJ2-6	CAWSYGSSGANVLTF	TGTGCCTGGAGTTACGGTAGCTCTGGGGCCAACGTCCTGACTTTC
TRBV9	NA	NA	TRBJ2-2	CASSVVSGNTGELFF	TGTGCCAGCAGCGTAGTTAGCGGCAACACCGGGGAGCTGTTTTTT
TRBV7-9	TRBD2	NA	TRBJ2-5	CASSPPLAGARETQYF	TGTGCCAGCAGCCCACCCCTAGCGGGGGCTCGGGAGACCCAGTACTTC
TRBV11-2	NA	NA	TRBJ1-6	CASSSPFGRSMNSPLHF	TGTGCCAGCAGCTCCCCTTTCGGAAGGTCGATGAATTCACCCCTCCACTTT
TRBV4-2	NA	NA	TRBJ2-3	CASWSGENTDTQYF	TGTGCCAGTTGGTCGGGGGAGAACACAGATACGCAGTATTTT
TRBV27	NA	NA	TRBJ1-2	CASSPPGAHYGYTF	TGTGCCAGCAGCCCGCCTGGGGCACACTATGGCTACACCTTC
TRBV29-1	NA	few	TRBJ1-2	CSVAGGADGYTF	TGCAGCGTTGCTGGAGGGGCTGATGGCTACACCTTC
TRBV29-1	TRBD1	few	TRBJ2-6	CSVWGQGRTGANVLTF	TGCAGCGTTTGGGGACAGGGGAGGACTGGGGCCAACGTCCTGACTTTC
TRBV2	NA	few	TRBJ2-1	CASSDHNAWNEQFF	TGTGCCAGCAGCGACCATAACGCTTGGAATGAGCAGTTCTTC
TRBV9	NA	once	TRBJ2-3	CASSPRMSTDTQYF	TGTGCCAGCAGCCCGAGAATGAGCACAGATACGCAGTATTTT
TRBV29-1	TRBD1	few	TRBJ2-3	CSVEDVEGATGDTQYF	TGCAGCGTTGAAGACGTCGAGGGGGCAACTGGGGATACGCAGTATTTT
TRBV6-5	TRBD1	few	TRBJ2-2	CASSYRWTGDTGELFF	TGTGCCAGCAGTTACAGATGGACAGGGGACACCGGGGAGCTGTTTTTT
TRBV5-1	NA	few	TRBJ2-6	CASSLGAARSSGANVLTF	TGCGCCAGCAGCTTGGGGGCAGCCCGCAGCTCTGGGGCCAACGTCCTGACTTTC
TRBV20-1	NA	NA	TRBJ1-2	CSAREAPSF	TGCAGTGCTAGAGAGGCTCCCTCCTTC
TRBV11-2	NA	NA	TRBJ2-6	CASSLPGANVLTF	TGTGCCAGCAGCTTGCCTGGGGCCAACGTCCTGACTTTC
TRBV7-8	NA	NA	TRBJ1-5	CASSAYRVRGNQPQHF	TGTGCCAGCAGCGCTTACAGGGTTCGGGGAAATCAGCCCCAGCATTTT
TRBV6-5	NA	NA	TRBJ1-6	CASSYDNSPLHF	TGTGCCAGCAGTTACGACAATTCACCCCTCCACTTT
TRBV30	NA	NA	TRBJ1-1	CAWSKGWNTEAFF	TGTGCCTGGAGTAAAGGGTGGAACACTGAAGCTTTCTTT
TRBV29-1	NA	NA	TRBJ1-2	CSVAPGDYGYTF	TGCAGCGTGGCCCCCGGGGACTATGGCTACACCTTC
TRBV29-1	NA	few	TRBJ1-1	CSVEAGEMNTEAFF	TGCAGCGTTGAAGCAGGGGAAATGAACACTGAAGCTTTCTTT
TRBV5-1	TRBD2	few	TRBJ2-5	CASSSLAGAQETQYF	TGCGCCAGCAGCTCACTAGCGGGGGCACAAGAGACCCAGTACTTC
TRBV2	NA	NA	TRBJ1-6	CASASRSSYNSPLHF	TGTGCCAGCGCCAGCCGCAGCTCCTATAATTCACCCCTCCACTTT
TRBV9	TRBD2	once	TRBJ2-3	CASRAQGTSGGNTDTQYF	TGTGCCAGCAGAGCCCAGGGGACTAGCGGGGGAAACACAGATACGCAGTATTTT
TRBV6-5	NA	once	TRBJ2-3	CASTNDLGDTQYF	TGTGCCAGCACCAACGACCTAGGAGATACGCAGTATTTT
TRBV4-2	NA	NA	TRBJ2-5	CASSQVFSGQETQYF	TGTGCCAGCAGCCAAGTTTTTTCGGGGCAAGAGACCCAGTACTTC
TRBV30	TRBD1	NA	TRBJ1-3	CAWEGTGPGNTIYF	TGTGCCTGGGAGGGGACAGGACCTGGAAACACCATATATTTT
TRBV29-1	NA	NA	TRBJ2-3	CSGITGTSTDTQYF	TGCAGCGGGATTACCGGGACAAGCACAGATACGCAGTATTTT
TRBV25-1	TRBD1	NA	TRBJ1-1	CASRRQGGTEAFF	TGTGCCAGCAGAAGACAGGGAGGGACTGAAGCTTTCTTT
TRBV6-4	NA	few	TRBJ1-1	CASIRAEAFF	TGTGCCAGCATCCGGGCTGAAGCTTTCTTT
TRBV29-1	NA	few	TRBJ2-1	CSEVGGRSYNEQFF	TGCAGCGAGGTAGGCGGACGCTCCTACAATGAGCAGTTCTTC
TRBV30	NA	NA	TRBJ1-2	CAWSVLGNGGYTF	TGTGCCTGGAGTGTTTTAGGGAACGGTGGCTACACCTTC
TRBV30	NA	NA	TRBJ2-7	CAWTGSYEQYF	TGTGCCTGGACAGGGTCCTACGAGCAGTACTTC
TRBV2	TRBD1	NA	TRBJ1-5	CASTTNRGSNQPQHF	TGTGCCAGCACCACCAACAGGGGAAGCAATCAGCCCCAGCATTTT
TRBV29-1	TRBD1	NA	TRBJ2-2	CSVGAPGQGFTGELFF	TGCAGCGTTGGGGCACCGGGACAGGGTTTCACCGGGGAGCTGTTTTTT
TRBV4-1	NA	NA	TRBJ2-1	CASSPHSLWNEQFF	TGCGCCAGCAGCCCCCACAGCCTCTGGAATGAGCAGTTCTTC
TRBV9	NA	NA	TRBJ2-6	CASSPDSGANVLTF	TGTGCCAGCAGCCCCGACTCTGGGGCCAACGTCCTGACTTTC
TRBV6-1	NA	once	TRBJ1-5	CASRSSRQPQHF	TGTGCCAGCAGAAGCAGTCGGCAGCCCCAGCATTTT
TRBV30	NA	NA	TRBJ2-1	CAWSKGGGYNEQFF	TGTGCCTGGAGTAAGGGTGGCGGCTACAATGAGCAGTTCTTC
TRBV2	NA	NA	TRBJ1-2	CASSVTGWGDYGYTF	TGTGCCAGCAGCGTTACAGGGTGGGGCGACTATGGCTACACCTTC
TRBV15	NA	few	TRBJ1-6	CATSRDRGNSPLHF	TGTGCCACCAGCAGGGACAGAGGGAATTCACCCCTCCACTTT
TRBV7-2	NA	few	TRBJ2-1	CASSLGGAVNEQFF	TGTGCCAGCAGCTTAGGGGGGGCTGTCAATGAGCAGTTCTTC
TRBV27	NA	NA	TRBJ1-1	CASSLLMNTEAFF	TGTGCCAGCAGCTTGCTCATGAACACTGAAGCTTTCTTT
TRBV29-1	NA	NA	TRBJ1-2	CSATAFYGYTF	TGCAGCGCTACAGCCTTCTATGGCTACACCTTC
TRBV6-5	TRBD2	NA	TRBJ2-1	CASRPSGGASNEQFF	TGTGCCAGCAGGCCTAGCGGGGGGGCGTCCAATGAGCAGTTCTTC
TRBV7-9	NA	NA	TRBJ2-3	CASTRGLDTQYF	TGTGCCAGCACCAGGGGTTTGGATACGCAGTATTTT
TRBV2	TRBD2	few	TRBJ2-1	CASNRGVYEQFF	TGTGCCAGCAACCGGGGGGTCTATGAGCAGTTCTTC
TRBV25-1	NA	NA	TRBJ2-3	CASSEYPGTGTDTQYF	TGTGCCAGCAGTGAATACCCCGGGACGGGGACAGATACGCAGTATTTT